What follows are 27 T cell receptor beta chains derived from one specimen sequenced in a study of blood T cells in healthy people across ages. With a J-beta primer mix and a sample-barcoded 5' primer, a second PCR ran 7 to 11 cycles. TCRdb re-called the 5' RACE reads through MiXCR, storing one row per CDR3 protein. The sample includes under 1 million distinct CDR3 sequences, 44% of them seen just once. The material sequenced was blood. The receptors come from a man in his 60s in good health.

In regard to this clonotype: Sequence at one end of the junction differs from germline and may be a read error. The chain couples TRBV7-2 to TRBJ2-5; possible D gene TRBD2, 6 bases. This CDR3 contains 14 residues. The germline gives CDR1 SGHTA, CDR2 FQGNSA. The CDR3 sequence is CASGLGTGQETQYF. CDR3 nucleotide sequence: TGTGCCAGCGGCTTGGGGACTGGACAAGAGACCCAGTACTTC.

This clonotype was seen at least ten times. The chain is built from TRBV6-6 and TRBJ1-2; maybe TRBD1 (5 bases). Germline V gives CDR1 MNHNY, CDR2 SVGAGI (reference sequence). This CDR3 spans 13 amino acids. V lost 7 bases to trimming and J lost 2 bases, with 11 bases between them. DNA of the CDR3: TGTGCCAGCAAACCGACAGCCAACTATGGCTACACCTTC. It codes for CASKPTANYGYTF.

This clonotype was found once. The junction does not match germline at one end; this may be a read error. This chain connects TRBV9 to TRBJ2-1; tentative D call: TRBD1 (5 bases). This CDR3 is 16 amino acids long. Germline V CDR1 and CDR2: SGDLS, YYNGEE. The CDR3 coding sequence is TGTGCCGGCAGCGTAGGGGAAGCACAACCCTACAATGAGCAGTTCTTC. Protein: CAGSVGEAQPYNEQFF.

The V and J genes are TRBV7-2 and TRBJ1-1; TRBD1 might be the D (5 bases). This CDR3 is built from 15 residues. Trimming stripped 5 bases from V and 0 bases from J, with 13 bases between. CDR1 and CDR2 from the germline V gene are SGHTA and FQGNSA. CDR3 in DNA: TGTGCCAGCAGCCCCAGACAGAGCATGAACACTGAAGCTTTCTTT. The encoded protein is CASSPRQSMNTEAFF.

V and J are TRBV7-2 and TRBJ2-7; TRBD2 agrees at 7 bases. V lost 4 bases and J lost 4; bases outside the gene matches: 13. The germline V gene encodes CDR1 SGHTA and CDR2 FQGNSA. The CDR3 contains 16 residues. The CDR3 protein is CASSYHIGTTPYEQYF. The CDR3 region has the DNA TGTGCCAGCAGCTATCACATCGGGACTACCCCATACGAGCAGTACTTC.

J is TRBJ2-3 and V is TRBV4-3, with 10 bases aligning to TRBD2. V shed 1 base and J 3 bases; nucleotides not matched to a gene: 4. The CDR3 is 16 amino acids. CDR1 is LGHNA and CDR2 is YSLEER in the germline V gene. CDR3 coding DNA: TGCGCCAGCAGCCAAGGTGAACTAGCGGGGACAGATACGCAGTATTTT. Protein product: CASSQGELAGTDTQYF.

The rearrangement links TRBV15 to TRBJ2-5; the D gene is possibly TRBD2 (5 bases). The CDR3 sequence is 14 residues long. Trimming pared 6 bases from V and 11 bases from J, leaving 22 bases between. CDR1 LNHNV and CDR2 YYDKDF come from the germline V gene (reference sequence). For the CDR3, the DNA is TGTGCCACCAGAGGTAGGGCTGACTACAATGAGCAGTACTTC. It is translated as CATRGRADYNEQYF.

This clonotype was found once. The rearrangement links TRBV28 to TRBJ2-1, with D possibly being TRBD1 or TRBD2 (5 bases each). Matching the DNA end better, TRBJ2-7 makes the J call doubtful. The germline V gene encodes CDR1 MDHEN and CDR2 SYDVKM. The CDR3 is 14 residues long. The CDR3 region has the DNA TGTGCCAGCAGCCCCGTAGGGACGGTTTACGAGCAGTACTTC. It encodes CASSPVGTVYEQYF.

V gene TRBV5-1 combines with J gene TRBJ2-3; 7 bases match TRBD1. Germline values: CDR1 SGHRS, CDR2 YFSETQ. This CDR3 spans 14 amino acids. Trimming took 4 bases from V and 4 from J; bases not matched to a gene: 6. Here the CDR3 DNA reads TGCGCCAGCAGCCCGGCAGGGGGAGCAGATACGCAGTATTTT. Protein sequence: CASSPAGGADTQYF.

This chain connects TRBV3-1 to TRBJ1-2; TRBD1 might be the D (6 bases). Per germline, CDR1 LGHDT and CDR2 YNNKEL (reference sequence). Between the trimmed V and J ends, which lost 4 bases and 2 bases, there was a span of 17 bases. This CDR3 is built from 16 residues. This CDR3 is CASSRGGGPANYGYTF. CDR3 nucleotide sequence: TGTGCCAGCAGCCGAGGGGGGGGTCCCGCAAACTATGGCTACACCTTC.

This clonotype was detected many times. This chain joins TRBV6-6 and TRBJ2-7, with a possible D match to TRBD1 (6 bases). Germline CDR1 and CDR2: MNHNY and SVGAGI (reference sequence). V lost 5 bases and J 2 bases, leaving 16 bases between the germline ends. The CDR3 has 15 residues. The CDR3 DNA reads TGTGCCAGCAGTGCTGGCAGGGGCTTCACCTACGAGCAGTACTTC. Translating it yields CASSAGRGFTYEQYF.

The chain links TRBV6-2 or TRBV6-3 to TRBJ2-5; a possible D gene is TRBD1 (5 bases). This CDR3 region has 17 residues. Germline CDR1 and CDR2: MNHEY and SVGEGT. V was clipped by 6 bases and J by 2 bases, with 22 bases between them. CDR3 nucleotide sequence: TGTGCCAGCAGGCCTGGCACGAGGAAGGGGCAGCAAGAGACCCAGTACTTC. Protein sequence: CASRPGTRKGQQETQYF.

This clonotype has just a few counts. This chain uses TRBV28 with TRBJ1-2, with 7 bases aligning to TRBD1. CDR3 length: 12 amino acids. Per the germline V gene, CDR1 is MDHEN and CDR2 is SYDVKM. V gave up 8 bases and J gave up 4 bases; unmatched junction bases: 4. CDR3 amino acids: CASGTETYGYTF. The CDR3 DNA is TGTGCCAGCGGGACAGAAACCTATGGCTACACCTTC.

The chain couples TRBV29-1 to TRBJ1-1; the D gene is possibly TRBD1 (6 bases). The CDR3 extends over 13 amino acids. Trimming pared 5 bases from V and 2 bases from J, leaving 12 bases between. Germline V gene lookup returns CDR1 SQVTM and CDR2 ANQGSEA. CDR3 residues: CSVRTGQNTEAFF. CDR3 coding DNA: TGCAGCGTTAGAACAGGGCAAAACACTGAAGCTTTCTTT. Full variable domain (remainder filled in from reference TRBV29-1 and TRBJ1-1): SAVISQKPSRDICQRGTSLTIQCQVDSQVTMMFWYRQQPGQSLTLIATANQGSEATYESGFVIDKFPISRPNLTFSTLTVSNMSPEDSSIYLCSVRTGQNTEAFFGQGTRLTVV.

The chain uses TRBV4-3 and TRBJ1-6; weak D call: TRBD1 (5 bases). Germline assignment: CDR1 LGHNA and CDR2 YSLEER. The CDR3 covers 14 residues. With 5 bases removed from V and 7 bases from J, the gap between germline ends came to 12 bases. In DNA, the CDR3 is TGCGCCAGCAGCTCACAGGTCTGGAATTCACCCCTCCACTTT. Protein product: CASSSQVWNSPLHF.

V and J are TRBV21-1 and TRBJ1-5; the table's D call, TRBD1, was not checked against the DNA. TRBV21-1 is labeled a pseudogene. The CDR3 sequence is 17 residues long. As DNA, the CDR3 is TGTGCCAGCAGCAAAGAAGGCTCCAGGGGACCCCCGTTGCCCCAGCATTTT. Translation gives CASSKEGSRGPPLPQHF.

This clonotype has only a few counts. The J gene is TRBJ1-5, the V gene TRBV12-3 or TRBV12-4, with D tentatively TRBD1 (5 bases). Trimming pared 6 bases from V and 3 bases from J, leaving 9 bases between. The length of the CDR3 is 13 residues. The CDR3 loop is CASRGPYNQPQHF. The CDR3 coding sequence is TGTGCCAGCAGGGGACCGTACAATCAGCCCCAGCATTTT.

The rearrangement uses TRBV10-3 and TRBJ1-2, with D possibly matching TRBD1 (6 bases). The CDR3 has 15 amino acids. Germline loops: CDR1 ENHRY, CDR2 SYGVKD. V lost 0 bases, J lost 7 bases, and 15 bases lay in between. This chain's CDR3 is CAISESLGGAGGYTF. CDR3 bases: TGTGCCATCAGTGAGTCACTAGGGGGGGCCGGTGGCTACACCTTC.

This clonotype came up a few times. The chain combines TRBV29-1 with TRBJ2-1; perhaps TRBD2 as D (6 bases). Between the trimmed V and J ends, which lost 2 bases and 0 bases, there was a span of 11 bases. CDR3 size: 15 residues. Germline V gene sequence: CDR1 SQVTM, CDR2 ANQGSEA. CDR3 region: CSVERGISSYNEQFF. The CDR3, as DNA: TGCAGCGTTGAACGCGGGATAAGCTCCTACAATGAGCAGTTCTTC.

The V gene is TRBV7-3, the J gene TRBJ2-3, with 10 bases lining up with TRBD2. Germline V CDR1 and CDR2: SGHTA, FQGTGA. Trimming removed 5 bases from V and 5 bases from J; junction bases left unmatched: 7. The CDR3 has 15 amino acids. CDR3: CASSLSGGRGDTQYF. CDR3 nucleotides: TGTGCCAGCAGCCTTAGCGGGGGGAGGGGAGATACGCAGTATTTT. Full variable domain (rest looked up from reference TRBV7-3 and TRBJ2-3): GAGVSQTPSNKVTEKGKYVELRCDPISGHTALYWYRQSLGQGPEFLIYFQGTGAADDSGLPNDRFFAVRPEGSVSTLKIQRTERGDSAVYLCASSLSGGRGDTQYFGPGTRLTVL.

The CDR3 nucleotides read TGCGCCAGCAGCTTGGAAGGGACAGCCTCTGGGGCCAACGTCCTGACTTTC. This translates into CASSLEGTASGANVLTF. The chain links TRBV5-1 to TRBJ2-6; 7 bases map to TRBD1. Germline CDR1 and CDR2: SGHRS and YFSETQ. This CDR3 has 17 amino acids. Germline trimming cut 0 bases from V and 0 bases from J; bases unmatched to any gene: 3.

The rearrangement joins TRBV21-1 to TRBJ2-3; the listed D gene, TRBD2, was not tested against the DNA. TRBV21-1 is marked as a pseudogene. This CDR3 region has 13 residues. DNA for the CDR3: TGTGCCAGGGCTAGCGGGGGGCTGGATACGCAGTATTTT. As protein: CARASGGLDTQYF.

Only a few counts were recorded for this clonotype. This chain connects TRBV25-1 to TRBJ2-1; TRBD2 might be the D (5 bases). From germline, CDR1 is MGHDK and CDR2 SYGVNS. This CDR3 has 12 amino acids. Trimming pared 6 bases from V and 2 bases from J, leaving 5 bases between. CDR3 bases: TGTGCCAGCAGCGGGGCCTACAATGAGCAGTTCTTC. It specifies CASSGAYNEQFF.

This clonotype was picked up a small number of times. The CDR3 loop reads CASSLEGTRLSGELFF. Here the CDR3 DNA reads TGTGCCAGCAGCTTGGAAGGGACTAGATTGTCCGGGGAGCTGTTTTTT. The chain couples TRBV7-2 to TRBJ2-2; 8 bases line up with TRBD2. CDR1 is SGHTA and CDR2 is FQGNSA in the germline V gene. This CDR3 spans 16 amino acids. Trimming cost V 3 bases and J 6 bases; bases outside gene matches: 9.

Points on this clonotype: Sequence at one end of the junction differs from germline and may be a read error. The V and J genes are TRBV9 and TRBJ2-1, with D possibly TRBD2 on 6 matching bases. This CDR3 has 16 amino acids. The germline V gene has CDR1 SGDLS and CDR2 YYNGEE. The CDR3 DNA sequence: TGTGCCAGCAGCGTAGTGGCGGGGCTCTCCTACGATGAGCAGTTCTTC. Translation gives CASSVVAGLSYDEQFF.

This chain links TRBV3-1 with TRBJ1-2, with D unresolved. Trimming stripped 1 base from V and 7 bases from J, with 13 bases between. The CDR3 is made up of 14 amino acids. The germline V gene has CDR1 LGHDT and CDR2 YNNKEL (reference sequence). The CDR3 DNA reads TGTGCCAGCAGCCAAGTTGGAGAGGGAGGTGGCTACACCTTC. It is translated as CASSQVGEGGGYTF.

The genes are TRBV11-2 and TRBJ1-2; D remains unclear. V lost 0 bases and J 7 bases, leaving 6 bases between the germline ends. The CDR3 runs to 12 residues. CDR1 is SGHAT and CDR2 is FQNNGV in the germline V gene. CDR3 bases: TGTGCCAGCAGCTTAGATACGGTTGGCTACACCTTC. Translating gives CASSLDTVGYTF.